This entry is about one TCR beta chain. As yet, its antigen is unknown. CDR3 size: 14 residues. Germline V CDR1 and CDR2: MNHNS, SASEGT. Trimming shortened V by 5 bases and J by 3 bases, and 14 bases separated the two germline ends. Indicated time point: newly diagnosed GD, antithyroid drugs for less than 3 months. The authors made the TCR library using RNA they extracted from PBMCs. The source of the sample is a study of regulatory T cells in long-lasting Graves disease. Regarding the study as a whole: Under persistent disease, TRBV28, TRBJ1-2 and TRBJ2-5 were used preferentially.

Investigators prepared the TCR beta libraries by applying iRepertoire HTBI primers and Arm-PCR of CDR3 regions. Each CDR3 protein is one row after TCRdb ran MiXCR on the multiplex PCR reads. The table shows a few hundred thousand distinct CDR3 sequences, with over 9.5% occurring only once. This sample was shared with a second study, whose subject was T cells in Graves' hyperthyroidism and ophthalmopathy. Per that study: Thyroid ultrasound, orbital computed tomography, clinical symptoms, and serum thyroxine and TRAb underpinned diagnoses. During a first-round RT-PCR of the TCR CDR3, the HTBI primer set was used.

The receptor comes from a woman between 18 and 29 years old with Graves disease. The chain links TRBV6-1 to TRBJ2-7, with D perhaps assigned TRBD1 or TRBD2 (6 bases each). Source: peripheral blood mononuclear cells (PBMCs), taken at new diagnosis, from a patient treated with antithyroid drugs. CDR3 sequence reads: CASSPPEGGYEQYF. CDR3 DNA: TGTGCCAGCAGTCCCCCCGAGGGGGGCTACGAGCAGTACTTC.